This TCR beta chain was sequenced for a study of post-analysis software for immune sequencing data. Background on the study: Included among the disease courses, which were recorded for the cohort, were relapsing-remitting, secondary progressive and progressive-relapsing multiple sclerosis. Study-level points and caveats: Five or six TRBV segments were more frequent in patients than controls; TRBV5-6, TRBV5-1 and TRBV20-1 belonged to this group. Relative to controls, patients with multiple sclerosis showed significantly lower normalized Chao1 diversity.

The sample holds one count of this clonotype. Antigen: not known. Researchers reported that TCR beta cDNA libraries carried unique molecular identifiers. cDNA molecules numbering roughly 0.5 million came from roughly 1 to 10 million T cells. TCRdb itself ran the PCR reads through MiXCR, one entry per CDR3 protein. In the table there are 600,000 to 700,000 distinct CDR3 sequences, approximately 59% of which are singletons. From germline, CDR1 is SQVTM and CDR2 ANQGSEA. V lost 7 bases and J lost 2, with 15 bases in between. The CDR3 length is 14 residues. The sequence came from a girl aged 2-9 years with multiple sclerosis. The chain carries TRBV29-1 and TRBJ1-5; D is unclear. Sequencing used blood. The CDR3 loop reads CSGLTNSGNQPQHF. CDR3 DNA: TGCAGCGGCCTGACAAATTCTGGCAATCAGCCCCAGCATTTT.